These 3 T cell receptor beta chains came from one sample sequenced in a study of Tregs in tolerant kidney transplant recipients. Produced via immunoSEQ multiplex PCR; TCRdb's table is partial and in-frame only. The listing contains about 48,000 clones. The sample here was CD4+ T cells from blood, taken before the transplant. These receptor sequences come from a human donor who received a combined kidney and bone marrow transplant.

The chain's CDR3 is CAWSVKNSSYEQYF. The CDR3 DNA, read in part, is TGTGCCTGGAGTGTAAAGAACAGCAGCTACGAG. The chain employs TRBV30 and TRBJ2-7; the D is unclear. Read data end 3 residues before the CDR3 end; the end is taken from the germline J gene. CDR3 length equals 14 residues. CDR1 is GTSNPN and CDR2 is SVGIG in the germline V gene (reference sequence). Trimming removed 0 bases at V and 3 bases at J, with 12 bases between.

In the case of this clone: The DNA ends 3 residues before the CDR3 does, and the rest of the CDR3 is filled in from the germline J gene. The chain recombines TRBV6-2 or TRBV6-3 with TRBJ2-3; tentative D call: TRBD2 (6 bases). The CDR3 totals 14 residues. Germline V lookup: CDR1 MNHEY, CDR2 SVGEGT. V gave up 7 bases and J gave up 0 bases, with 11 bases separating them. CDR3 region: CASKAGRSTDTQYF. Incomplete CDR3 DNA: TGTGCCAGCAAGGCGGGGAGGAGCACAGATACG.

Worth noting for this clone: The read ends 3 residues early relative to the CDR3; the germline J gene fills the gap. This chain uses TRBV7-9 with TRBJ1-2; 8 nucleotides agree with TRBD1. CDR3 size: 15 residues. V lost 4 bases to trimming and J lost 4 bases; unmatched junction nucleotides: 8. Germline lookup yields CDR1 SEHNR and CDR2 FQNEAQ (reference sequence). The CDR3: CASSWTGKATYGYTF. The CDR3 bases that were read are TGTGCCAGCAGCTGGACAGGGAAGGCTACCTATGGC.